This is a list of T cell receptor beta chains from one sample in a study of cytomegalovirus exposure and HLA in healthy donors. Sequencing used immunoSEQ multiplex PCR; TCRdb keeps in-frame clones, though not all of them. The table lists over 150,000 clones, 70% to 90% of them singletons. Sequenced material: PBMCs. These TCRs come from a woman aged 30 to 39 in good health and CMV-seronegative. CDR3s include the opening cysteine and the closing phenylalanine or tryptophan. D genes are given only for firm matches. Clone size is shown for a subset of rows, as once, few, many or a class of expanded clone.

j_gene | v_gene | abundance | d_gene | CDR3nt | CDR3aa
TRBJ1-5 | TRBV6-6 | - | - | TGTGCCAGCAGTTCCCCCGGGACTTTTCAGCCCCAGCATTTT | CASSSPGTFQPQHF
TRBJ2-7 | TRBV4-3 | - | TRBD1 | TGCGCCAGCAGCCAAGATTGGGGACAGGTCGATGAGCAGTACTTC | CASSQDWGQVDEQYF
TRBJ2-3 | TRBV6-4 | - | - | TGTGCCAGCAAAGCAGGGGGACTAGACACAGATACGCAGTATTTT | CASKAGGLDTDTQYF
TRBJ2-7 | TRBV6-5 | - | TRBD2 | TGTGCCAGCAGGGGGAGGGATTTCGACGACGAGCAGTACTTC | CASRGRDFDDEQYF
TRBJ1-2 | TRBV19 | - | TRBD1 | TGTGCCAGTAGTATACGGCAGGGGGTGACTGGCTACACCTTC | CASSIRQGVTGYTF
TRBJ1-1 | TRBV2 | few | - | TGTGCCAGCAGTGATGAAGTGGGGTACACTGAAGCTTTCTTT | CASSDEVGYTEAFF
TRBJ2-7 | TRBV2 | - | - | TGTGCCAGCAGTGACAGGGGTAACGAGCAGTACTTC | CASSDRGNEQYF
TRBJ2-5 | TRBV2 | - | TRBD1 | TGTGCCAGCAGCTCAACCCGAGACAGGGGGCGTGGGGAGACCCAGTACTTC | CASSSTRDRGRGETQYF
TRBJ1-1 | TRBV18 | - | TRBD1 | TGTGCCAGCTCACCCGGGACAGGAGTTGAAGCTTTCTTT | CASSPGTGVEAFF
TRBJ1-2 | TRBV5-1 | - | TRBD1 | TGCGCCTGCAGGGGGGCCAACTATGGCTACACCTTC | CACRGANYGYTF
TRBJ1-4 | TRBV13 | - | - | TGTGCCAGCAGCTTAAACGGCAGGGCGGTGGAGTGGGAAAAACTGTTTTTT | CASSLNGRAVEWEKLFF
TRBJ2-1 | TRBV5-6 | - | - | TGTGCCAGCAGCTTGGTAGACGGGACAAGGTTCTTC | CASSLVDGTRFF
TRBJ2-3 | TRBV9 | once | TRBD2 | TGTGCCAGCAGTGGGACTAGCGGATTCACAGATACGCAGTATTTT | CASSGTSGFTDTQYF
TRBJ2-7 | TRBV6-5 | - | TRBD2 | TGTGCCAGTGATAGCGGGAGGGCCCACGAGCAGTACTTC | CASDSGRAHEQYF
TRBJ1-2 | TRBV4-3 | - | - | TGCGCCAGCAGCCAAGAAGAAGGGAGGGTTTATGGCTACACCTTC | CASSQEEGRVYGYTF
TRBJ2-7 | TRBV27 | - | TRBD1 | TGTGCCAGCAGATCCTTCACAGGGGGCTTGTACGAGCAGTACTTC | CASRSFTGGLYEQYF
TRBJ1-6 | TRBV18 | - | TRBD1 | TGTGCCAGCTCGCGACAGGGGGCTCCGAATTCACCCCTCCACTTT | CASSRQGAPNSPLHF
TRBJ1-1 | TRBV11-2 | - | - | TGTGCCAGCAGCCTAGAGGCAGGGGCTCACACTGAAGCTTTCTTT | CASSLEAGAHTEAFF
TRBJ2-2 | TRBV5-6 | - | - | TGTGCCAGCAGCCCCTTCCCCAGGGAGATTTTCACCGGGGAGCTGTTTTTT | CASSPFPREIFTGELFF
TRBJ1-2 | TRBV5-6 | - | - | TGTGCCAGCAGGCCCGACTCGGCGTGGGGCTACACCTTC | CASRPDSAWGYTF
TRBJ2-5 | TRBV4-3 | - | - | TGCGCCAGCAGCCAAGATGTGGTAGCTCGGCAAGAGACCCAGTACTTC | CASSQDVVARQETQYF
TRBJ1-2 | TRBV30 | - | TRBD1 | TGTGCCTGGAAACTAGGAAGGGGACAGCACAACTATGGCTACACCTTC | CAWKLGRGQHNYGYTF
TRBJ1-5 | TRBV7-4 | - | TRBD1 | TGTGCCAGCAGCTTAGATGCGGGACAGGGGAGTGATCAGCCCCAGCATTTT | CASSLDAGQGSDQPQHF
TRBJ2-7 | TRBV29-1 | - | - | TGCAGCGTTGTGGCTGATATCTACGAGCAGTACTTC | CSVVADIYEQYF
TRBJ2-7 | TRBV5-1 | - | - | TGCGCCAGCAGCCCCCGTTATGTAGGTGGCGAGCAGTACTTC | CASSPRYVGGEQYF
TRBJ2-5 | TRBV25-1 | - | - | TGTGCCAGCAGTGCATGGCAGGCGGCCGGCGAGACCCAGTACTTC | CASSAWQAAGETQYF
TRBJ2-7 | TRBV7-8 | - | TRBD1 | TGTGCCAGCAGCCGTCCCGACAGGGGAAACGAGCAGTACTTC | CASSRPDRGNEQYF
TRBJ2-7 | TRBV27 | once | - | TGTGCCAGCAGTTTATCACAGGGTGCTTACGAGCAGTACTTC | CASSLSQGAYEQYF
TRBJ2-7 | TRBV5-1 | - | TRBD1 | TGCGCCAGCAGCGTGGCGCCTGTTGGACAGGGCACCTACGAGCAGTACTTC | CASSVAPVGQGTYEQYF
TRBJ2-7 | TRBV5-1 | - | TRBD1 | TGCGCCAGCAGCTTGGATGGACAGGGTGCCTACGAGCAGTACTTC | CASSLDGQGAYEQYF
TRBJ2-1 | TRBV5-1 | - | - | TGCGCCAGCAGCTTGGCCAAGGAGATCTCCTACAATGAGCAGTTCTTC | CASSLAKEISYNEQFF
TRBJ1-2 | TRBV29-1 | - | - | TGCAGCGTTGATGAGACTAGGGGCTATGGCTACACCTTC | CSVDETRGYGYTF
TRBJ1-2 | TRBV9 | - | - | TGTGCCAGCAGCGTAGCTAGTAGAACAGTTGGCTACACCTTC | CASSVASRTVGYTF
TRBJ2-1 | TRBV4-1 | - | TRBD2 | TGCGCCAGCAGCCAAGTTATCGGGGGGGCAGATGAGCAGTTCTTC | CASSQVIGGADEQFF
TRBJ2-1 | TRBV4-3 | - | - | TGCGCCAGCAGCCAAGACCTCGCGGCCTACAATGAGCAGTTCTTC | CASSQDLAAYNEQFF
TRBJ2-3 | TRBV6-1 | - | - | TGTGCCAGCAACCAAGGCGGGATGTCCACAGATACGCAGTATTTT | CASNQGGMSTDTQYF
TRBJ1-1 | TRBV6-1 | once | TRBD1 | TGTGCCAGCAGTTGGGACAGATTGAACACTGAAGCTTTCTTT | CASSWDRLNTEAFF
TRBJ1-2 | TRBV4-2 | once | TRBD1 | TGTGCCAGCAGCCAAGATCCCAGGGGGGCTGGCTACACCTTC | CASSQDPRGAGYTF
TRBJ1-2 | TRBV4-1 | few | - | TGCGCCAGCAGCCAAGTGCGGTTGGACTATGGCTACACCTTC | CASSQVRLDYGYTF